Listed below are T cell receptor beta chains from one sample, sequenced in a study of cytomegalovirus exposure and HLA in healthy donors. Some clones are missing from TCRdb's copy, which holds only in-frame ones; the method was immunoSEQ multiplex PCR. Among about 200,000 clones listed, around 80% were seen once. The sample comprised PBMCs. All receptors come from a woman in her 40s in good health and CMV-seronegative. Each CDR3 is given with its conserved first and last residue. Each record gives: J gene, clone size, D gene, V gene, CDR3 protein, CDR3 DNA. The D gene is left open where the match is weak. Part of the rows lack a size; the others show once, few, many or a class for expanded clones.

TRBJ2-3	.	TRBD2	TRBV7-2	CASSSALAGVFADTQYF	TGTGCCAGCAGCTCCGCACTAGCGGGAGTTTTCGCAGATACGCAGTATTTT
TRBJ1-1	.	TRBD1	TRBV5-4	CASSLGGQVNTEAFF	TGTGCCAGCAGCCTGGGGGGACAGGTAAACACTGAAGCTTTCTTT
TRBJ1-5	.	TRBD1	TRBV4-1	CASSFRADRGFQPQHF	TGCGCCAGCAGCTTTCGGGCGGACAGGGGGTTTCAGCCCCAGCATTTT
TRBJ2-5	.	TRBD2	TRBV7-8	CASSSTLLAGGETQYF	TGTGCCAGCAGCTCCACCTTGCTAGCGGGGGGAGAGACCCAGTACTTC
TRBJ1-2	.	.	TRBV10-3	CATSERVTFYGYTF	TGTGCCACCTCAGAGAGGGTAACGTTCTATGGCTACACCTTC
TRBJ1-2	.	.	TRBV9	CASSKMGGKLNYGYTF	TGTGCCAGCAGTAAAATGGGGGGGAAACTTAACTATGGCTACACCTTC
TRBJ2-7	.	TRBD2	TRBV29-1	CSAKSGRGYEQYF	TGCAGCGCTAAAAGCGGGAGGGGGTACGAGCAGTACTTC
TRBJ2-1	.	TRBD2	TRBV7-3	CASSLSSGTNNEQFF	TGTGCCAGCAGCTTATCTAGCGGAACTAACAATGAGCAGTTCTTC
TRBJ2-3	.	.	TRBV7-9	CASSLAGAGGRSDTQYF	TGTGCCAGCAGCTTAGCGGGAGCGGGCGGTCGGTCAGATACGCAGTATTTT
TRBJ2-1	.	.	TRBV4-1	CASSQDDTYNEQFF	TGCGCCAGCAGCCAAGATGATACCTATAATGAGCAGTTCTTC
TRBJ1-4	few	.	TRBV20-1	CSASLDRKLFF	TGCAGTGCTAGCCTAGATCGGAAACTGTTTTTT
TRBJ2-1	.	.	TRBV5-1	CASSLQGTGVNEQFF	TGCGCCAGCAGCTTGCAAGGAACGGGGGTCAATGAGCAGTTCTTC
TRBJ2-1	few	TRBD1	TRBV5-1	CASSSLLGQGYNEQFF	TGCGCCAGCAGCTCGCTTTTAGGACAGGGATACAATGAGCAGTTCTTC
TRBJ1-3	once	TRBD1	TRBV14	CASSRGGQGASGNTIYF	TGTGCCAGCAGCCGCGGCGGGCAGGGGGCATCTGGAAACACCATATATTTT
TRBJ1-1	.	.	TRBV10-3	CAISESQNTEAFF	TGTGCCATCAGTGAGTCCCAGAACACTGAAGCTTTCTTT
TRBJ1-1	.	.	TRBV27	CASSVTVMNTEAFF	TGTGCCAGCAGCGTGACAGTAATGAACACTGAAGCTTTCTTT
TRBJ2-5	.	TRBD1	TRBV7-9	CASSYGTGPQETQYF	TGTGCCAGCAGCTATGGGACAGGGCCCCAAGAGACCCAGTACTTC
TRBJ2-5	.	TRBD2	TRBV9	CASSVGTSPIQETQYF	TGTGCCAGCAGCGTGGGGACTAGCCCTATCCAAGAGACCCAGTACTTC
TRBJ2-7	.	TRBD1	TRBV4-3	CASSRGQGSYEQYF	TGCGCCAGCAGCCGAGGACAGGGCTCCTACGAGCAGTACTTC
TRBJ2-6	.	TRBD1	TRBV30	CAWIAGTGLSGANVLTF	TGTGCCTGGATAGCCGGGACAGGCCTTTCTGGGGCCAACGTCCTGACTTTC
TRBJ1-3	.	.	TRBV18	CASSRDTISGNTIYF	TGTGCCAGCTCACGGGACACGATCTCTGGAAACACCATATATTTT
TRBJ2-1	.	TRBD2	TRBV9	CASSGLANNNEQFF	TGTGCCAGCAGCGGACTAGCGAATAACAATGAGCAGTTCTTC
TRBJ1-5	.	TRBD1	TRBV7-8	CASSFDRVSNQPQHF	TGTGCCAGCAGCTTCGACAGGGTGAGCAATCAGCCCCAGCATTTT
TRBJ2-1	.	TRBD2	TRBV10-2	CASRGGGLAGTYNEQFF	TGCGCCAGCCGAGGTGGGGGACTAGCGGGAACGTACAATGAGCAGTTCTTC
TRBJ1-6	.	TRBD1	TRBV5-4	CASSLGQGGSPLHF	TGTGCCAGCAGCTTGGGACAGGGTGGTTCACCCCTCCACTTT
TRBJ1-2	few	.	TRBV4-2	CASSQAGVGYTF	TGTGCCAGCAGCCAAGCGGGGGTCGGCTACACCTTC
TRBJ2-2	once	TRBD2	TRBV7-8	CASRKVAGGSGGELFF	TGTGCCAGCAGAAAAGTGGCGGGAGGGTCCGGCGGGGAGCTGTTTTTT
TRBJ1-5	.	.	TRBV5-8	CASSLWIRADSNQPQHF	TGTGCCAGCAGCTTGTGGATCAGGGCCGATAGCAATCAGCCCCAGCATTTT
TRBJ2-3	once	.	TRBV5-8	CASRVGLSGTDAQYF	TGTGCCAGCAGAGTGGGACTCTCCGGGACAGATGCGCAGTATTTT
TRBJ2-2	.	TRBD1	TRBV2	CASSEVENRGPRELFF	TGTGCCAGCAGTGAAGTAGAAAACAGGGGGCCTCGGGAGCTGTTTTTT
TRBJ2-3	.	.	TRBV4-1	CASSPVSTDTQYF	TGCGCCAGCAGCCCCGTGAGCACAGATACGCAGTATTTT
TRBJ1-5	.	.	TRBV7-8	CASSSGHLSAQHF	TGTGCCAGCAGCTCGGGACACCTCTCGGCCCAGCATTTT
TRBJ2-2	.	.	TRBV5-1	CASSFPSAVTGELFF	TGCGCCAGCAGCTTCCCCAGCGCTGTCACCGGGGAGCTGTTTTTT
TRBJ1-4	.	TRBD1	TRBV4-2	CASSPDRTNEKLFF	TGTGCCAGCAGCCCGGACAGGACTAATGAAAAACTGTTTTTT
TRBJ2-1	.	.	TRBV9	CASSSRETPGGEQFF	TGTGCCAGCAGCTCCCGGGAGACTCCCGGGGGTGAGCAGTTCTTC
TRBJ2-1	.	.	TRBV19	CASSNHDLTVPEQFF	TGTGCCAGTAGTAACCACGACTTGACAGTCCCTGAGCAGTTCTTC
TRBJ2-3	once	TRBD2	TRBV11-3	CASSQHAGVDTQYF	TGTGCCAGCAGCCAACACGCGGGGGTAGATACGCAGTATTTT
TRBJ1-3	.	.	TRBV7-9	CASSLSSGNSGNTIYF	TGTGCCAGCAGCTTATCCTCGGGAAACTCTGGAAACACCATATATTTT
TRBJ2-7	.	.	TRBV30	CAWADNSYEQYF	TGTGCCTGGGCGGACAACTCCTACGAGCAGTACTTC
TRBJ2-2	.	.	TRBV18	CASSPAGRELFF	TGTGCCAGCTCACCTGCAGGCCGGGAGCTGTTTTTT
TRBJ1-2	.	TRBD1	TRBV30	CAWTQGALYGYTF	TGTGCCTGGACACAGGGGGCGCTCTATGGCTACACCTTC
TRBJ1-4	.	.	TRBV11-2	CASSPSRGDGEKLFF	TGTGCCAGCAGCCCTAGTCGGGGGGACGGTGAAAAACTGTTTTTT
TRBJ1-1	.	.	TRBV5-1	CASSLGEGRGRSTEAFF	TGCGCCAGCAGCTTGGGGGAGGGCAGGGGTAGGTCCACTGAAGCTTTCTTT
TRBJ2-7	.	TRBD1	TRBV2	CASRDTGQVVYEQYF	TGTGCCAGCAGGGATACGGGACAGGTGGTTTACGAGCAGTACTTC
TRBJ2-6	few	TRBD1	TRBV4-1	CASSQDQGAGANVLTF	TGCGCCAGCAGCCAAGATCAGGGGGCTGGGGCCAACGTCCTGACTTTC
TRBJ2-2	.	TRBD1	TRBV5-1	CASSTGQLRTGELFF	TGCGCCAGCAGCACGGGACAGCTCAGGACCGGGGAGCTGTTTTTT
TRBJ2-2	.	TRBD1	TRBV9	CASSERTGVPGELFF	TGTGCCAGCAGCGAGAGGACAGGGGTTCCCGGGGAGCTGTTTTTT
TRBJ1-1	.	.	TRBV9	CASSVEGLSGAEAFF	TGTGCCAGCAGCGTAGAAGGCCTCTCCGGGGCTGAAGCTTTCTTT
TRBJ1-2	.	.	TRBV28	CASSWASYGYTF	TGTGCCAGCAGTTGGGCCTCCTATGGCTACACCTTC
TRBJ1-2	once	TRBD1	TRBV10-3	CAISGRDREVSYGYTF	TGTGCCATCAGTGGCCGGGACAGGGAGGTATCGTATGGCTACACCTTC
TRBJ1-2	.	TRBD1	TRBV4-2	CASSQDQAPGQGSNGYTF	TGTGCCAGCAGCCAAGATCAAGCCCCGGGACAGGGCTCGAATGGCTACACCTTC
TRBJ2-4	.	TRBD1	TRBV6-1	CASSEQGADKNIQYF	TGTGCCAGCAGTGAGCAGGGGGCGGACAAAAACATTCAGTACTTC
TRBJ1-5	.	TRBD1	TRBV4-3	CASSEGVTGGQGQPQHF	TGCGCCAGCAGCGAAGGGGTGACAGGGGGCCAAGGTCAGCCCCAGCATTTT
TRBJ1-2	few	.	TRBV6-5	CASSLGGYYGYTF	TGTGCCAGCAGTTTGGGGGGGTACTATGGCTACACCTTC